Described below is a single T cell receptor beta chain sequence and its context. This sample is drawn from a study of cytomegalovirus exposure and HLA in healthy donors. Primers: 60 Vbeta forward and 13 Jbeta reverse. As handled by the study authors: In a later analysis, the count reached 82 million or so unique TCR beta chains, with around 11 million shared. The repertoire was sequenced with immunoSEQ multiplex PCR; TCRdb's copy has only in-frame clones and lacks some. V and J calls and clone size are given by that table; D and trimming were obtained from the DNA. The sample has 150,000 to 200,000 clones; 80% are singletons. The CDR3 is 15 amino acids. Germline V gene lookup returns CDR1 SGHDN and CDR2 FVKESK. Unmatched junction bases numbered 3, after V lost 3 bases and J lost 4 bases.

Sequences were obtained from PBMCs. The receptor's source is a man in his forties in good health and CMV-seronegative. The rearrangement joins TRBV14 to TRBJ2-1, with TRBD2 matching over 10 bases. CDR3 region: CASSQLAGVYNEQFF. The CDR3 DNA is TGTGCCAGCAGCCAGCTAGCGGGAGTATACAATGAGCAGTTCTTC.